Following are 30 T cell receptor beta chains from one sample sequenced in a study of cytomegalovirus exposure and HLA in healthy donors. The primer mix had 60 Vbeta and 13 Jbeta primers. Clones were read by immunoSEQ multiplex PCR, and TCRdb kept only the in-frame ones, dropping some. Of over 150,000 clones in the sample, about 83% were seen once. The sample taken for sequencing was PBMCs. The receptor source for this set is a woman between 35 and 50 years old in good health and CMV-seronegative.

The chain couples TRBV5-1 to TRBJ1-2; TRBD1 aligns across 8 bases. The CDR3 is 13 amino acids. Germline CDR1 SGHRS, CDR2 YFSETQ. With V trimmed by 8 bases and J by 8 bases, 11 bases remained unmatched. CDR3: CASATQGARGYTF. CDR3 sequence (DNA): TGCGCCAGTGCCACTCAGGGGGCGCGCGGCTACACCTTC. Filled out from reference TRBV5-1 and TRBJ1-2, the complete variable domain reads KAGVTQTPRYLIKTRGQQVTLSCSPISGHRSVSWYQQTPGQGLQFLFEYFSETQRNKGNFPGRFSGRQFSNSRSEMNVSTLELGDSALYLCASATQGARGYTFGSGTRLTVV.

This chain links TRBV5-1 with TRBJ2-1; TRBD1 agrees at 8 bases. This CDR3 is 15 amino acids long. Germline CDR1 is SGHRS and CDR2 is YFSETQ. J was trimmed by 4 bases and V by 4 bases; bases with no gene match: 7. CDR3 in amino acids: CASSTTGGSYNEQFF. The CDR3 DNA sequence: TGCGCCAGCAGCACCACAGGGGGTAGTTACAATGAGCAGTTCTTC.

This clone was counted a few times. The rearrangement links TRBV6-1 to TRBJ1-1; weak D call: TRBD1 (6 bases). Germline V CDR1 and CDR2: MNHNS, SASEGT. The CDR3 is made up of 13 amino acids. V was trimmed by 4 bases and J by 3 bases, leaving 9 bases between them. DNA of the CDR3: TGTGCCAGCAGTGCAACAGGGTACACTGAAGCTTTCTTT. The encoded protein is CASSATGYTEAFF.

The V and J genes are TRBV6-5 and TRBJ1-2, with 10 positions matching TRBD1. From germline, CDR1 is MNHEY and CDR2 SVGAGI. The V segment lost 6 bases and the J segment 8 bases; nucleotides outside the gene matches: 9. The CDR3 sequence is 14 residues long. Here the CDR3 reads CASRPPGTGVGYTF. CDR3 bases: TGTGCCAGCAGGCCGCCGGGGACAGGGGTCGGCTACACCTTC.

Only one count was recorded for this clone. This chain links TRBV27 with TRBJ2-3, with 8 bases aligning to TRBD2. This CDR3 has 17 amino acids. The germline V gene encodes CDR1 MNHEY and CDR2 SMNVEV (reference sequence). With V trimmed by 5 bases and J by 5 bases, 15 bases remained unmatched. Here the CDR3 reads CASSMYAPGRAGDTQYF. Here the CDR3 DNA reads TGTGCCAGCAGTATGTACGCCCCCGGGAGGGCCGGAGATACGCAGTATTTT.

The genes are TRBV11-2 and TRBJ1-1; D possibly corresponds to TRBD1 (5 bases). The length of the CDR3 is 14 residues. V was clipped by 1 base and J by 12 bases, with 18 bases between them. Germline values: CDR1 SGHAT, CDR2 FQNNGV. The CDR3 loop is CASSLGLSGGEPFF. CDR3 nucleotide sequence: TGTGCCAGCAGCTTAGGGCTATCCGGGGGGGAGCCTTTCTTT.

This clone was observed a handful of times. V usage is TRBV30 and J usage is TRBJ2-1; 8 bases fit TRBD1. Trimming at V came to 3 bases and at J to 2 bases, leaving 3 bases not matched to a gene. CDR1 and CDR2 from the germline V gene are GTSNPN and SVGIG (reference sequence). The CDR3 length is 14 residues. This CDR3 is CAWSRQGPYNEQFF. In DNA, the CDR3 is TGTGCCTGGAGCCGACAGGGGCCCTACAATGAGCAGTTCTTC.

This rearrangement joins TRBV10-3 to TRBJ1-1; no clear D. The V end lost 4 bases, the J end lost 1 base, and 16 bases lay between the germline ends. Per germline, CDR1 ENHRY and CDR2 SYGVKD. There are 16 residues in the CDR3. CDR3 bases: TGTGCCATCAGTGGAGCCTCCGGGGATCCGAACACTGAAGCTTTCTTT. Protein: CAISGASGDPNTEAFF.

DNA of the CDR3: TGTGCCAGCAGTAGTCGGACAGTAATCCACGAGCAGTACTTC. Its translation is CASSSRTVIHEQYF. The chain is built from TRBV2 and TRBJ2-7; the D gene is possibly TRBD1 (6 bases). Germline values: CDR1 SNHLY, CDR2 FYNNEI. Trimming pared 5 bases from V and 5 bases from J, leaving 16 bases between. The CDR3 has 14 amino acids.

J is TRBJ2-7 and V is TRBV7-8; maybe TRBD1 (6 bases). There are 16 residues in the CDR3. Germline CDR1 is SGHVS and CDR2 is FQNEAQ. V gave up 5 bases and J gave up 1 base, with 18 bases separating them. The CDR3 is CASSGRNRDRSYEQYF. The CDR3 coding sequence is TGTGCCAGCAGCGGACGAAACAGGGACCGGTCCTACGAGCAGTACTTC. Supplemented by reference TRBV7-8 and TRBJ2-7, the full variable domain reads GAGVSQSPRYKVAKRGQDVALRCDPISGHVSLFWYQQALGQGPEFLTYFQNEAQLDKSGLPSDRFFAERPEGSVSTLKIQRTQQEDSAVYLCASSGRNRDRSYEQYFGPGTRLTVT.

The V gene is TRBV7-9, the J gene TRBJ1-1, with 7 bases identical to TRBD1. This CDR3 is built from 17 residues. J lost 0 bases, V lost 6 bases, and 13 bases had no gene match. Germline lookup yields CDR1 SEHNR and CDR2 FQNEAQ (reference sequence). CDR3 DNA sequence: TGTGCCAGCAGGGGGAACAGGGGAGGTGCCATGAACACTGAAGCTTTCTTT. Protein product: CASRGNRGGAMNTEAFF.

This chain links TRBV19 with TRBJ2-7, with D perhaps matching TRBD1 (6 bases). V was trimmed by 5 bases and J by 2 bases, leaving 19 bases between them. CDR1 LNHDA and CDR2 SQIVND come from the germline V gene (reference sequence). CDR3 length equals 16 residues. CDR3 residues: CASSPPGTFGAYEQYF. CDR3 DNA: TGTGCCAGTAGTCCGCCAGGGACATTTGGAGCCTACGAGCAGTACTTC.

The rearrangement joins TRBV6-5 to TRBJ1-1; TRBD1 might be the D (6 bases). The germline V and J ends were trimmed by 10 bases and 0 bases, with 15 bases remaining between them. This CDR3 region has 14 residues. The germline CDR1 and CDR2 sequences are MNHEY and SVGAGI. DNA of the CDR3: TGTGCCACCAATCCGGGACAATTGAACACTGAAGCTTTCTTT. Translation: CATNPGQLNTEAFF.

The CDR3 sequence is CASSVVPATTLGQVMAWANVLTF. CDR3 sequence (DNA): TGTGCCAGCAGCGTAGTCCCCGCAACCACTCTAGGACAGGTGATGGCGTGGGCCAACGTCCTGACTTTC. The chain employs TRBV9 and TRBJ2-6; 7 nucleotides align to TRBD1. CDR3 size: 23 residues. Losses at the gene ends were 0 bases for V and 5 bases for J; bases not matched to a gene: 26. Germline loops: CDR1 SGDLS, CDR2 YYNGEE.

The chain uses TRBV2 and TRBJ1-2, with D unclear. Trimming removed 6 bases at V and 4 bases at J, with 15 bases between. The CDR3 has 14 amino acids. Per the germline V gene, CDR1 is SNHLY and CDR2 is FYNNEI. The CDR3 region is CASSQETGGYGYTF. The CDR3 DNA sequence: TGTGCCAGCAGCCAGGAGACGGGAGGCTATGGCTACACCTTC.

The gene calls are TRBV12-5 and TRBJ2-1, with unresolved D. There are 13 residues in the CDR3. Germline CDR1 and CDR2: LGHNT and FRNRAP. The V gene lost 2 bases and the J gene lost 4 bases, with 6 bases spanning the gap. DNA for the CDR3: TGTGCTAGTGGTTTGACACCTTACAATGAGCAGTTCTTC. Protein sequence: CASGLTPYNEQFF.

The chain couples TRBV2 to TRBJ1-5, with D maybe TRBD1 (5 bases). Germline V gene sequence: CDR1 SNHLY, CDR2 FYNNEI. Trimming removed 6 bases from V and 9 bases from J, with 15 bases in between. The CDR3 spans 13 residues. DNA of the CDR3: TGTGCCAGCAGAACAGGTCATACCCCGCCCCAGCATTTT. It codes for CASRTGHTPPQHF.

The chain has TRBV5-4 and TRBJ2-7; D not resolved. CDR1 is SGHNT and CDR2 is YYREEE in the germline V gene (reference sequence). Trimming cost V 4 bases and J 2 bases, with 10 bases left between them. This CDR3 contains 13 residues. In DNA form, the CDR3 reads TGTGCCAGCAGCCCGGTGGGCACCTACGAGCAGTACTTC. This codes for CASSPVGTYEQYF.

The rearrangement joins TRBV7-8 to TRBJ2-7; TRBD1 agrees at 7 bases. V dropped 2 bases and J dropped 1; count of bases not matched to a gene: 5. Germline V lookup: CDR1 SGHVS, CDR2 FQNEAQ. The CDR3 extends over 15 amino acids. CDR3 sequence reads: CASSLPDRVSYEQYF. For the CDR3, the DNA is TGTGCCAGCAGCTTACCAGACAGGGTATCCTACGAGCAGTACTTC.

This clone was counted a single time. V is TRBV10-2 and J is TRBJ1-1, with TRBD1 as a possible D gene (5 bases). V was cut by 4 bases and J by 7 bases, with 10 bases left in between. This CDR3 comprises 12 residues. Germline V gene data show CDR1 as WSHSY and CDR2 as SAAADI. CDR3 DNA sequence: TGCGCCAGCAGTGGGGGGGACGGTGAAGCTTTCTTT. Its translation: CASSGGDGEAFF.

This rearrangement joins TRBV5-6 to TRBJ2-7; D call uncertain. Trimming left V 2 bases short and J 6 bases short, with 12 bases between. The CDR3 loop spans 13 amino acids. Germline V CDR1 and CDR2: SGHDT, YYEEEE. CDR3 loop: CASSFWAPLEQYF. In DNA form, the CDR3 reads TGTGCCAGCAGCTTTTGGGCTCCCCTCGAGCAGTACTTC.

The chain is built from TRBV5-6 and TRBJ2-5; no clear D. The CDR3 runs to 15 residues. Trimming left V 3 bases short and J 2 bases short, with 14 bases between. The germline CDR1 and CDR2 sequences are SGHDT and YYEEEE. The CDR3 DNA follows: TGTGCCAGCAGCTCAATAGGTCTACAGCAAGAGACCCAGTACTTC. It specifies CASSSIGLQQETQYF.

The rearrangement uses TRBV7-9 and TRBJ1-2; a weak D match, TRBD1 (5 bases). Trimming took 5 bases from V and 2 from J, leaving 15 bases between them. Per the germline V gene, CDR1 is SEHNR and CDR2 is FQNEAQ (reference sequence). The CDR3 sequence is 15 residues long. The CDR3 DNA reads TGTGCCAGCAGCCCCCGAACGACAGAAAACTATGGCTACACCTTC. Protein sequence: CASSPRTTENYGYTF.

This clone was counted once. V and J are TRBV6-6 and TRBJ2-7; 9 bases agree with TRBD1. The trim removed 4 bases at V and 8 bases at J, leaving 12 bases unmatched. CDR1 is MNHNY, CDR2 SVGAGI, per germline (reference sequence). This CDR3 has 15 amino acids. This CDR3 reads CASSWGGGQGHKQYF. For the CDR3, the DNA is TGTGCCAGCAGTTGGGGTGGGGGACAGGGTCATAAGCAGTACTTC.

The chain couples TRBV5-5 to TRBJ2-7, with 9 bases fitting TRBD2. The CDR3 totals 13 residues. Unmatched junction bases numbered 2, after V lost 4 bases and J lost 3 bases. From germline, CDR1 is SGHKS and CDR2 YYEKEE (reference sequence). CDR3 in DNA: TGTGCCAGCAGCGTTAGCGGGAGCTACGAGCAGTACTTC. Encoded protein: CASSVSGSYEQYF.

In DNA form, the CDR3 reads TGTGCCAGCTCACCATCGACAGGGGGCCCATACGAGCAGTACTTC. Its translation is CASSPSTGGPYEQYF. The V and J genes are TRBV18 and TRBJ2-7; 10 bases match TRBD1. Germline lookup yields CDR1 KGHSH and CDR2 LQKENI. Unmatched junction bases numbered 5, after V lost 2 bases and J lost 4 bases. The CDR3 loop spans 15 amino acids.

The chain uses TRBV5-1 and TRBJ2-5; D ambiguous. Trimming removed 2 bases at V and 2 bases at J, with 10 bases between. Germline CDR1 reads SGHRS; CDR2 reads YFSETQ. CDR3 length: 14 amino acids. Written as DNA, the CDR3 is TGCGCCAGCAGCTTTGGTACAAAACAAGAGACCCAGTACTTC. Translated, it gives CASSFGTKQETQYF.

The genes are TRBV5-1 and TRBJ2-1, with TRBD2 as a possible D gene (7 bases). The CDR3 loop spans 15 amino acids. The ends were cut back, 0 bases at V and 4 bases at J, with 11 bases in the middle. CDR1 SGHRS and CDR2 YFSETQ come from the germline V gene. CDR3 sequence reads: CASSLDGGPYNEQFF. As DNA, the CDR3 is TGCGCCAGCAGCTTGGACGGGGGGCCTTACAATGAGCAGTTCTTC.

The rearrangement joins TRBV4-1 to TRBJ2-2; D may be TRBD2 (5 bases). The CDR3 consists of 15 residues. Germline CDR1 MGHRA, CDR2 YSYEKL. Trimming removed 1 base from V and 6 bases from J, with 12 bases in between. CDR3 sequence: CASSQVALGAGELFF. The DNA of the CDR3 is TGCGCCAGCAGCCAAGTTGCTCTCGGGGCCGGGGAGCTGTTTTTT.

This chain uses TRBV19 with TRBJ2-7, with D tentatively TRBD1 (6 bases). This CDR3 comprises 13 residues. Germline CDR1 LNHDA, CDR2 SQIVND (reference sequence). V shed 3 bases and J shed 3 bases, with 9 bases lying between them. The CDR3 loop is CASSMGAGYEQYF. CDR3 DNA sequence: TGTGCCAGTAGTATGGGGGCGGGCTACGAGCAGTACTTC.